This TCR beta chain was documented in a study of cytomegalovirus exposure and HLA in healthy donors. General study points: A later analysis linked a missense DCLRE1C variant to TCR beta V- and J-gene trimming.

PCR involved 60 Vbeta and 13 Jbeta primers. The assay was immunoSEQ multiplex PCR, and TCRdb's table has in-frame clones only and misses some. The sample consists of under 200,000 clones, 70% to 80% of them appearing once. Note on this clone: The antigen remains undetermined.

CDR1 and CDR2 from the germline V gene are LGHNA and YNFKEQ. V gave up 0 bases and J gave up 14 bases; unmatched junction bases: 17. This CDR3 has 16 residues. The chain joins TRBV4-2 to TRBJ2-3, with TRBD2 matching 7 bases. Specimen: PBMCs. The TCR sequence derives from a woman in her 40s in good health and CMV-seronegative. The CDR3 loop reads CASSQEWAGLERNPYF. The CDR3 nucleotides are TGTGCCAGCAGCCAAGAGTGGGCAGGACTAGAGCGGAATCCGTATTTT.